These 14 T cell receptor beta chains were sequenced from one sample in a study of blood T cell repertoires in COVID-19. TCRdb's copy holds only in-frame clones and misses some; the assay was immunoSEQ multiplex PCR. The sample holds about 220,000 clones, about 80% seen once. Specimen: peripheral blood. The receptors come from a woman aged 25-40 years who had recovered from COVID-19.

This clone was seen only once. The CDR3 bases are TGTGCCAGCAGGGAGAACCCGACGGAACACTACGAGCAGTACTTC. This sequence encodes CASRENPTEHYEQYF. The V gene is TRBV28, the J gene TRBJ2-7, with D unclear. CDR3 size: 15 residues. CDR1 and CDR2 (germline): MDHEN, SYDVKM. V was shortened by 6 bases and J by 3 bases, with 18 bases between the two germline ends.

The chain links TRBV2 to TRBJ2-2, with 10 bases identical to TRBD1. Trimming at V came to 11 bases and at J to 6 bases, leaving 12 bases not matched to a gene. CDR3 length: 15 residues. Germline V lookup: CDR1 SNHLY, CDR2 FYNNEI. The CDR3 region is CASYGGTGVAGELFF. CDR3 DNA sequence: TGTGCCTCTTACGGCGGGACAGGGGTGGCCGGGGAGCTGTTTTTT.

The rearrangement links TRBV19 to TRBJ2-6; TRBD1 matches 8 bases. Germline values: CDR1 LNHDA, CDR2 SQIVND (reference sequence). J lost 1 base, V lost 7 bases, and 6 bases had no gene match. The CDR3 is 16 residues long. The CDR3 coding sequence is TGTGCCAGTACCAGACAGGGGTCGTCTGGGGCCAACGTCCTGACTTTC. Its protein is CASTRQGSSGANVLTF.

The rearrangement links TRBV7-8 to TRBJ2-1, with 10 bases that match TRBD2. The CDR3 has 20 residues. J lost 3 bases, V lost 2 bases, and 16 bases had no gene match. Germline V gene lookup returns CDR1 SGHVS and CDR2 FQNEAQ. CDR3 protein: CASSLRYGLAGEEDYNEQFF. The CDR3 DNA follows: TGTGCCAGCAGCTTACGATATGGGCTAGCGGGAGAGGAGGACTACAATGAGCAGTTCTTC.

V usage is TRBV4-1 and J usage is TRBJ1-2; maybe TRBD1 (6 bases). Trimming removed 7 bases from V and 2 bases from J, with 11 bases in between. CDR1 MGHRA and CDR2 YSYEKL come from the germline V gene. CDR3 length: 13 residues. In nucleotides, the CDR3 is TGCGCCAGCACTGGACAGACCAACTATGGCTACACCTTC. Translating it yields CASTGQTNYGYTF.

This rearrangement joins TRBV6-5 to TRBJ2-1; D is perhaps TRBD2 (6 bases). This CDR3 has 15 amino acids. Germline CDR1 and CDR2: MNHEY and SVGAGI. Trimming shortened V by 8 bases and J by 0 bases, and 14 bases separated the two germline ends. The CDR3 spells CASRGTYLSYNEQFF. The CDR3 DNA sequence: TGTGCCAGCCGGGGGACCTATCTCTCCTACAATGAGCAGTTCTTC.

The V call is TRBV6-2 or TRBV6-3, the J call TRBJ1-5, with 8 bases aligning to TRBD1. The CDR3 is made up of 16 amino acids. Trimming cost V 5 bases and J 0 bases; bases outside gene matches: 6. CDR1 and CDR2 from the germline V gene are MNHEY and SVGEGT. As DNA, the CDR3 is TGTGCCAGCAGTCCCGACAGGGGTCCTAGCAATCAGCCCCAGCATTTT. It is translated as CASSPDRGPSNQPQHF.

This rearrangement joins TRBV7-2 to TRBJ2-2; tentatively, D is TRBD2 (5 bases). Germline assignment: CDR1 SGHTA and CDR2 FQGNSA. The CDR3 covers 12 residues. The V end was cut by 6 bases, the J end by 8 bases, with 10 bases between. CDR3: CASREAPGELFF. In DNA, the CDR3 is TGTGCCAGCAGGGAGGCGCCGGGGGAGCTGTTTTTT.

This clone was observed a handful of times. The CDR3 DNA sequence: TGTGCCAGCGAGGACAGCACCTACGAGCAGTACTTC. It yields the protein CASEDSTYEQYF. The J gene is TRBJ2-7, the V gene TRBV5-5; D might be TRBD1 (6 bases). V was clipped by 7 bases and J by 2 bases, with 10 bases between them. CDR3 length equals 12 residues. Germline values: CDR1 SGHKS, CDR2 YYEKEE (reference sequence).

The rearrangement links TRBV30 to TRBJ2-7, with TRBD2 identical over 11 bases. The V gene end was trimmed by 3 bases and the J gene end by 3 bases; junction bases not matched to a gene: 7. In germline, CDR1 is GTSNPN, CDR2 SVGIG (reference sequence). The CDR3 length is 15 residues. As DNA, the CDR3 is TGTGCCTGGAGAGGAACTAGCGGGAGAAACTACGAGCAGTACTTC. Translating it yields CAWRGTSGRNYEQYF.

V usage is TRBV12-3 or TRBV12-4 and J usage is TRBJ2-6, with D unclear. V was clipped by 7 bases and J by 1 base, with 5 bases between them. This CDR3 contains 13 residues. The CDR3 loop is CASTQSGANVLTF. The CDR3 DNA is TGTGCCAGCACCCAATCTGGGGCCAACGTCCTGACTTTC.

The rearrangement joins TRBV2 to TRBJ1-1, with D unclear. V lost 3 bases, J lost 0 bases, and 11 bases lay in between. The CDR3 extends over 15 amino acids. The germline CDR1 and CDR2 sequences are SNHLY and FYNNEI. This CDR3 is CASSDVAGLNTEAFF. The CDR3, as DNA: TGTGCCAGCAGTGATGTGGCAGGCCTGAACACTGAAGCTTTCTTT. Using reference TRBV2 and TRBJ1-1 for the parts outside the CDR3, the full variable domain is EPEVTQTPSHQVTQMGQEVILRCVPISNHLYFYWYRQILGQKVEFLVSFYNNEISEKSEIFDDQFSVERPDGSNFTLKIRSTKLEDSAMYFCASSDVAGLNTEAFFGQGTRLTVV.

The chain links TRBV29-1 to TRBJ1-3; D is perhaps TRBD1 (6 bases). This CDR3 region has 14 residues. V was shortened by 6 bases and J by 0 bases, with 12 bases between the two germline ends. CDR1 is SQVTM and CDR2 is ANQGSEA in the germline V gene. The CDR3 sequence is CSVETGHSGNTIYF. The CDR3 DNA reads TGCAGCGTGGAGACAGGACACTCTGGAAACACCATATATTTT.

This chain links TRBV19 with TRBJ2-2; TRBD1 is a possible D gene (5 bases). This CDR3 spans 13 amino acids. Germline V gene data show CDR1 as LNHDA and CDR2 as SQIVND (reference sequence). Trimming removed 2 bases from V and 6 bases from J, with 7 bases in between. In DNA, the CDR3 is TGTGCCAGTAGTATAATAGGGGCCGGGGAGCTGTTTTTT. Residues: CASSIIGAGELFF.